This T cell receptor beta chain was retrieved from a study of resident and recirculating memory T cells in vitiligo. The CDR3 consists of 14 residues. The V gene lost 5 bases and the J gene lost 4 bases, with 14 bases spanning the gap. CDR1 and CDR2 from the germline V gene are MNHEY and SMNVEV (reference sequence). Profiling relied on immunoSEQ multiplex PCR, and the TCRdb table lists in-frame clones only, not all of them. The sample comprises about 42,000 clones, around nine tenths of which are singletons, and 4.5% rests with the top ten. The chain uses TRBV27 and TRBJ1-2, with unresolved D. This receptor was identified in a male donor with vitiligo. Source material: blood. The DNA of the CDR3 is TGTGCCAGCAGTCCCGGGAGGGCCCTCTATGGCTACACCTTC. Its translation: CASSPGRALYGYTF.